This T cell receptor beta chain was sequenced in a study of T cell clones after liver transplantation. Here immunoSEQ multiplex PCR was the method, and the copy in TCRdb shows in-frame clones only, minus some. The sample records about 15,000 clones, approximately 81% being singletons. Germline CDR1 is MDHEN and CDR2 is SYDVKM. V lost 3 bases and J 5 bases, leaving 7 bases between the germline ends. This CDR3 has 12 residues. The specimen comprised CD8+ T cells from blood, sampled 47 months after liver transplant. This TCR was recovered from a human patient who received a liver transplant. Some T cells may have originated in the graft donor. The rearrangement links TRBV28 to TRBJ1-1; D remains ambiguous. CDR3 region: CASSFSGTEAFF. The CDR3 DNA reads TGTGCCAGCAGTTTTAGCGGGACTGAAGCTTTCTTT.